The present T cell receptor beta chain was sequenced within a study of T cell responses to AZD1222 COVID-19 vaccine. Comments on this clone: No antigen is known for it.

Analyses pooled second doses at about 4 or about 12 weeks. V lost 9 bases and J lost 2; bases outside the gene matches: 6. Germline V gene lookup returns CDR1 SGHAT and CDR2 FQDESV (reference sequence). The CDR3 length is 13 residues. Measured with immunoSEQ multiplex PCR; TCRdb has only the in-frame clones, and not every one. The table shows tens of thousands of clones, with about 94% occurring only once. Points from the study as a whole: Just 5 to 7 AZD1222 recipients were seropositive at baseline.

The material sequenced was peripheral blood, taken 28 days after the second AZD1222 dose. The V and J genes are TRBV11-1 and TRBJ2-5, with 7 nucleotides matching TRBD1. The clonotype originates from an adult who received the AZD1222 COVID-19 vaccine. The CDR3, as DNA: TGTGCCAGTCATGACAGGGATCAAGAGACCCAGTACTTC. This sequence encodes CASHDRDQETQYF.